Listed below are T cell receptor beta chains from one sample, sequenced in a study of blood T cell repertoires in COVID-19. The assay was immunoSEQ multiplex PCR, and TCRdb's table has in-frame clones only and misses some. The sample carries tens of thousands of clones, over 70% recorded once. Sequencing was performed on peripheral blood. These receptors originate from a woman aged 45-65 years with active or convalescent COVID-19. The CDR3 runs from the conserved cysteine through the conserved F or W. The D gene is left open where the match is weak. A row's size may be missing; if present it is once, few, many or a size class.

TRBV20-1	TRBJ2-5	NA	NA	TGCAGTGCTAGAGTTCCCCTTACCCAGTACTTC	CSARVPLTQYF
TRBV24-1	TRBJ2-3	TRBD1	NA	TGTGCCACCAGTGATGGACAGGGCGGTTGGACAGATACGCAGTATTTT	CATSDGQGGWTDTQYF
TRBV18	TRBJ1-4	TRBD1	NA	TGTGCCAGCTCACCGCAACCGACAGGGAGTGGTGAAAAACTGTTTTTT	CASSPQPTGSGEKLFF
TRBV7-2	TRBJ2-7	NA	NA	TGTGCCAGCAGCTTAATCGCCTATAGCTCTTACGAGCAGTACTTC	CASSLIAYSSYEQYF
TRBV9	TRBJ1-6	TRBD1	NA	TGTGCCAGCAGCGTAGAGGGCAGGGGGCATTCACCCCTCCACTTT	CASSVEGRGHSPLHF
TRBV9	TRBJ2-7	NA	few	TGTGCCAGCAGCGTAGGAGAAGGGGGAGTGGACGAGCAGTACTTC	CASSVGEGGVDEQYF
TRBV24-1	TRBJ2-1	NA	NA	TGTGCCACCAGTGATTTGAGGAGTGACGGTGAGCAGTTCTTC	CATSDLRSDGEQFF
TRBV11-3	TRBJ2-5	TRBD2	NA	TGTGCCAGCAGCCCAGGACTAGCGGATAGGGAAGAGACCCAGTACTTC	CASSPGLADREETQYF
TRBV5-4	TRBJ2-3	NA	NA	TGTGCCAGCAGCTCGAAGCAAGGACTACGGACAGATACGCAGTATTTT	CASSSKQGLRTDTQYF
TRBV10-3	TRBJ2-3	NA	NA	TGTGCCATCACCGCCTCTGGGAGTGGTACAGATACGCAGTATTTT	CAITASGSGTDTQYF
TRBV18	TRBJ1-1	NA	NA	TGTGCCAGCTCACCAATTCAGGGCGAAGCTTTCTTT	CASSPIQGEAFF
TRBV19	TRBJ1-2	TRBD1	few	TGTGCCAGTAGACAACAGGGGGCGCGCGGCTACACCTTC	CASRQQGARGYTF
TRBV5-6	TRBJ2-1	NA	NA	TGTGCCAGCAGCTCCAGGTACAATGAGCAGTTCTTC	CASSSRYNEQFF
TRBV7-8	TRBJ1-5	NA	few	TGTGCCAGCAGCCACGGACAGAGGACTCAGCCCCAGCATTTT	CASSHGQRTQPQHF
TRBV5-4	TRBJ2-1	NA	NA	TGTGCCAGCAGCTTGGCGACTGGCAATGAGCAGTTCTTC	CASSLATGNEQFF
TRBV30	TRBJ1-1	NA	NA	TGTGCCTGGGGGTCTAGGAACACTGAAGCTTTCTTT	CAWGSRNTEAFF
TRBV6-4	TRBJ2-3	NA	many	TGTGCCAGCAGTGACAGGTGGGAGTCGGGAGATACGCAGTATTTT	CASSDRWESGDTQYF